This is a list of T cell receptor beta chains from one sample in a study of blood T cell repertoires in COVID-19. This table comes from immunoSEQ multiplex PCR, and its TCRdb copy is limited to in-frame clones, with some not included. The data contain approximately 230,000 clones, under 90% of them seen just once; the ten biggest clones take up about 1.6%. Specimen: PBMCs or T cells enriched from blood (not recorded which). These receptors were obtained from a middle-aged man who had recovered from COVID-19. Both conserved end residues are part of each CDR3. The order of the fields is D gene, V gene, clone size, J gene, CDR3 protein, CDR3 DNA. The D gene is left open where the match is weak. Size values are once, few and many counts, or a class for expanded clones, and some rows have none.

>TRBD1|TRBV11-1|-|TRBJ2-2
CASSRTGNTGELFF
TGTGCCAGCAGTCGGACAGGGAACACCGGGGAGCTGTTTTTT
>TRBD1|TRBV5-1|-|TRBJ2-7
CASSYGTGAYEQYF
TGCGCCAGCAGCTACGGGACAGGGGCATACGAGCAGTACTTC
>-|TRBV9|once|TRBJ1-2
CASSVDEDGYTF
TGTGCCAGCAGCGTGGATGAGGATGGCTACACCTTC
>TRBD1|TRBV28|-|TRBJ2-7
CASSSPGQGAYEQYF
TGTGCCAGCAGTTCACCCGGACAGGGGGCGTACGAGCAGTACTTC
>TRBD1|TRBV3-1/TRBV3-2|-|TRBJ1-4
CASSPFQPWTGKGATNEKLFF
TGTGCCAGCAGCCCCTTTCAACCGTGGACAGGGAAAGGAGCAACTAATGAAAAACTGTTTTTT
>-|TRBV5-1|-|TRBJ2-6
CASSLASGSGANVLTF
TGCGCCAGCAGCTTGGCCTCGGGCTCTGGGGCCAACGTCCTGACTTTC
>-|TRBV19|-|TRBJ1-4
CASRDGRGYRGNEKLFF
TGTGCCAGCCGGGACGGTCGGGGGTATCGTGGGAATGAAAAACTGTTTTTT
>-|TRBV28|-|TRBJ2-4
CASRLPGSINIQYF
TGTGCCAGCAGGCTACCCGGGTCAATAAACATTCAGTACTTC
>-|TRBV7-2|once|TRBJ2-3
CASSFQPLADTQYF
TGTGCCAGCAGCTTCCAGCCGTTAGCGGATACGCAGTATTTT
>TRBD1|TRBV5-1|-|TRBJ1-1
CASSAGQGWTEAFF
TGCGCCAGCAGCGCGGGACAGGGGTGGACTGAAGCTTTCTTT
>-|TRBV11-3|-|TRBJ2-2
CASSLGTGELFF
TGTGCCAGCAGCCTCGGGACCGGGGAGCTGTTTTTT
>TRBD1|TRBV6-8|-|TRBJ2-7
CASRPDRGTSYEQYF
TGTGCCAGCAGGCCGGACAGGGGGACATCCTACGAGCAGTACTTC
>-|TRBV10-3|-|TRBJ2-7
CAISAPGYEQYF
TGTGCCATCAGTGCCCCGGGGTACGAGCAGTACTTC
>TRBD1|TRBV28|-|TRBJ2-7
CASSQDRGWDSYEQYF
TGTGCCAGCAGTCAGGACAGGGGTTGGGACTCCTACGAGCAGTACTTC
>-|TRBV19|-|TRBJ1-1
CASSPAGGYTEAFF
TGTGCCAGTAGTCCGGCGGGGGGATATACTGAAGCTTTCTTT
>TRBD1|TRBV5-1|-|TRBJ2-1
CASSFPGTGASEQFF
TGCGCCAGCAGCTTCCCCGGGACAGGGGCCTCTGAGCAGTTCTTC
>TRBD2|TRBV3-1/TRBV3-2|-|TRBJ2-1
CASSQDLGLAGAGGEQFF
TGTGCCAGCAGCCAAGATCTGGGACTAGCGGGAGCAGGCGGTGAGCAGTTCTTC
>-|TRBV28|-|TRBJ2-7
CASSREYEQYF
TGTGCCAGCAGCCGTGAGTACGAGCAGTACTTC
>TRBD1|TRBV9|once|TRBJ2-1
CASSVQGANEQFF
TGTGCCAGCAGCGTACAGGGGGCAAATGAGCAGTTCTTC
>-|TRBV6-2/TRBV6-3|-|TRBJ1-5
CASSWEGLPQHF
TGTGCCAGCAGTTGGGAGGGATTGCCCCAGCATTTT
>-|TRBV5-8|-|TRBJ2-1
CASSLGGSYNEQFF
TGTGCCAGCAGCTTAGGAGGCTCCTACAATGAGCAGTTCTTC
>-|TRBV6-6|-|TRBJ2-5
CASSFSDVYGQETQYF
TGTGCCAGCAGTTTTTCCGACGTCTACGGGCAAGAGACCCAGTACTTC
>-|TRBV10-3|-|TRBJ2-7
CAIAGSSYEQYF
TGTGCCATCGCGGGTAGCTCCTACGAGCAGTACTTC
>-|TRBV30|-|TRBJ2-5
CAGEQGGETQYF
TGTGCCGGGGAACAGGGAGGGGAGACCCAGTACTTC
>TRBD1|TRBV5-1|-|TRBJ1-6
CASKRDREDSPLHF
TGCGCCAGCAAGAGGGACAGGGAAGATTCACCCCTCCACTTT
>TRBD1|TRBV6-5|once|TRBJ1-2
CASSPGTGDLGGYTF
TGTGCCAGCAGCCCGGGGACAGGGGATTTGGGTGGCTACACCTTC
>TRBD1|TRBV5-6|-|TRBJ1-2
CASSFNRDRAYGYTF
TGTGCCAGCAGCTTCAACCGGGACAGGGCATATGGCTACACCTTC
>TRBD1|TRBV30|-|TRBJ2-3
CAGGQTDTQYF
TGTGCCGGGGGACAGACAGATACGCAGTATTTT
>-|TRBV3-1/TRBV3-2|-|TRBJ2-5
CASSRYAGQQETQYF
TGTGCCAGCAGCCGTTACGCCGGACAGCAAGAGACCCAGTACTTC
>-|TRBV19|-|TRBJ1-4
CASRREGANEKLFF
TGTGCCAGTAGGAGGGAGGGGGCTAATGAAAAACTGTTTTTT
>-|TRBV6-1|-|TRBJ1-6
CASSEVRVSPLHF
TGTGCCAGCAGTGAGGTCCGGGTTTCACCCCTCCACTTT
>-|TRBV3-1/TRBV3-2|once|TRBJ1-6
CASSQGSGTANSPLHF
TGTGCCAGCAGCCAAGGCAGCGGGACGGCAAATTCACCCCTCCACTTT
>TRBD1|TRBV5-5|-|TRBJ1-2
CASSQPGGIGYGYTF
TGTGCCAGCAGCCAACCAGGGGGCATAGGCTATGGCTACACCTTC
>TRBD1|TRBV29-1|-|TRBJ2-5
CSAPGTGVTETQYF
TGCAGCGCCCCGGGGACAGGGGTCACAGAGACCCAGTACTTC
>-|TRBV5-5|-|TRBJ2-1
CASSSYNEQFF
TGTGCCAGCAGCTCTTACAATGAGCAGTTCTTC
>TRBD1|TRBV19|-|TRBJ1-4
CASSQPTGGGEKLFF
TGTGCCAGTAGTCAGCCTACAGGGGGCGGCGAAAAACTGTTTTTT
>TRBD2|TRBV29-1|-|TRBJ2-6
CSVEGGVPGANVLTF
TGCAGCGTTGAGGGGGGGGTCCCCGGGGCCAACGTCCTGACTTTC
>-|TRBV29-1|once|TRBJ2-5
CSVEGAGVDQETQYF
TGCAGCGTTGAAGGGGCAGGGGTTGACCAAGAGACCCAGTACTTC
>TRBD1|TRBV2|-|TRBJ2-3
CASSGGTGSTDTQYF
TGTGCCAGCAGTGGAGGGACAGGGAGCACAGATACGCAGTATTTT
>TRBD1|TRBV9|-|TRBJ1-2
CASSFNPDRANGYTF
TGTGCCAGCAGCTTCAACCCGGACAGGGCAAATGGCTACACCTTC